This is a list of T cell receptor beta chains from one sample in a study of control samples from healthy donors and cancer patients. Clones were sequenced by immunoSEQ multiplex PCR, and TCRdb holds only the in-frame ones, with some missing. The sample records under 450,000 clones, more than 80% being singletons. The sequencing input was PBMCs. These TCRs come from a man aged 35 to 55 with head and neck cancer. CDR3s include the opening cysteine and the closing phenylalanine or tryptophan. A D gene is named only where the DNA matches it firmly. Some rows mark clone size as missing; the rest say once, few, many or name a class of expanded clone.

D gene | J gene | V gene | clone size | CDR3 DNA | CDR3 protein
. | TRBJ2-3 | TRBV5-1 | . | TGCGCCAGCAGCTTGTTCTCCAGGGCAGATACGCAGTATTTT | CASSLFSRADTQYF
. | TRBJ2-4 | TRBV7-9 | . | TGTGCCAGCAGTCCGGGAGTTCGGAACATTCAGTACTTC | CASSPGVRNIQYF
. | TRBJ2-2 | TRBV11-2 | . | TGTGCCAGCAGCCAGAGCACCGGGGAGCTGTTTTTT | CASSQSTGELFF
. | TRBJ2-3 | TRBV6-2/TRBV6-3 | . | TGTGCCAGCAGTCCCAGCACAGATACGCAGTATTTT | CASSPSTDTQYF
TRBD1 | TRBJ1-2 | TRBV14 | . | TGTGCCAGCAGCCAAGTAAGGGGGCCAGACGGCTACACCTTC | CASSQVRGPDGYTF
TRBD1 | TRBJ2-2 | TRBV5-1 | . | TGCGCCAGCAGCTCGAACAGGGGAGCCGGGGAGCTGTTTTTT | CASSSNRGAGELFF
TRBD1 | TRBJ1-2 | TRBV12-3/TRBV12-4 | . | TGTGCCAGCAGTTTGCGGGCAGGGGGTGGCTACACCTTC | CASSLRAGGGYTF
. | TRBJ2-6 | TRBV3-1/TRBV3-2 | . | TGTGCCAGCAGCCAACAGGTTGGGGCCAACGTCCTGACTTTC | CASSQQVGANVLTF
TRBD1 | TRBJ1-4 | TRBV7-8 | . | TGTGCCAGCAGCTTAGGACAGGGGGCTAATGAAAAACTGTTTTTT | CASSLGQGANEKLFF
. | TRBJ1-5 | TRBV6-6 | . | TGTGCCAGCAACCCGGGTTATCAGCCCCAGCATTTT | CASNPGYQPQHF
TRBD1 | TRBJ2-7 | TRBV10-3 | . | TGTGCCATCAGTGTCGACAGGGCCTACGAGCAGTACTTC | CAISVDRAYEQYF
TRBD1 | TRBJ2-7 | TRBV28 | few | TGTGCCAGCAGTTTATTCCGAAGAGGACAGGGGAGCTCCTACGAGCAGTACTTC | CASSLFRRGQGSSYEQYF
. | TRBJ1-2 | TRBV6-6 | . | TGTGCCAGCAGTTACTCGTCCGGAAATAACTATGGCTACACCTTC | CASSYSSGNNYGYTF
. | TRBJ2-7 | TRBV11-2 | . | TGTGCCAGCAGCACCGGGACGGTCCCCTACGAGCAGTACTTC | CASSTGTVPYEQYF
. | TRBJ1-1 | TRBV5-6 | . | TGTGCCAGCAGCGCCGGGGCAGGAAACACTGAAGCTTTCTTT | CASSAGAGNTEAFF
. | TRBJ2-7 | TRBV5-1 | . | TGCGCCAGCACTGACTTCCGGGACCCCCAAGCCGGCGAGCAGTACTTC | CASTDFRDPQAGEQYF
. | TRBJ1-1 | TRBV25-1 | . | TGTGCCAGCAGTGACCAGGGCTCGAGCACTGAAGCTTTCTTT | CASSDQGSSTEAFF
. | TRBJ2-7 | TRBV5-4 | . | TGTGCCAGCAGCTTGGGGATCCGGGACGAGCAGTACTTC | CASSLGIRDEQYF